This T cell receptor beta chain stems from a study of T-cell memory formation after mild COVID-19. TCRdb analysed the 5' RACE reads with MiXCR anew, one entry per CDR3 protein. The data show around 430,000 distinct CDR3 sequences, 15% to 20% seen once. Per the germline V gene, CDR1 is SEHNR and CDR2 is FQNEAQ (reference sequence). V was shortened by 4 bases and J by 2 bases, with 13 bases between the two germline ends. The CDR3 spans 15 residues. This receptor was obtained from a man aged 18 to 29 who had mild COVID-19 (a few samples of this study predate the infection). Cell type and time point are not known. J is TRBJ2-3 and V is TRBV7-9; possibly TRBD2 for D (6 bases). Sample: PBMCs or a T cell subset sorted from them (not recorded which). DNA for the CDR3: TGTGCCAGCAGCTGGGGCGGAGGGTACACAGATACGCAGTATTTT. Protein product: CASSWGGGYTDTQYF.